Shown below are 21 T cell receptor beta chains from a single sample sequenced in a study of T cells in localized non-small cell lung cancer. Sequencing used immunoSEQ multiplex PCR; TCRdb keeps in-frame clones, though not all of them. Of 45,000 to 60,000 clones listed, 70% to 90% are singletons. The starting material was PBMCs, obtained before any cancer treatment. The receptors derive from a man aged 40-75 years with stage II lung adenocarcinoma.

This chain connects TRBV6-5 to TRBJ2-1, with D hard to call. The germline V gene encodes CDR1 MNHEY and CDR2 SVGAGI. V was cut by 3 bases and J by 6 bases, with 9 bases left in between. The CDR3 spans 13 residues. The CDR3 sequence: CASSYWGFNEQFF. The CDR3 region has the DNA TGTGCCAGCAGTTATTGGGGATTCAATGAGCAGTTCTTC.

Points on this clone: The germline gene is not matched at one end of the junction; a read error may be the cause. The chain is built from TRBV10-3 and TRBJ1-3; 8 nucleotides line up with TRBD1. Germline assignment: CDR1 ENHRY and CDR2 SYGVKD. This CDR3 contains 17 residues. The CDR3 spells CAISPRTGTNSGNIIYF. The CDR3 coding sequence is TGTGCCATCAGTCCTCGGACAGGGACCAACTCTGGAAACATCATATATTTT.

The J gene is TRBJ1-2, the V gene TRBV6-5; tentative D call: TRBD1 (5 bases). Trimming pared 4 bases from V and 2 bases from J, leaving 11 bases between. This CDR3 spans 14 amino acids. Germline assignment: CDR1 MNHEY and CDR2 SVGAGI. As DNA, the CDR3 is TGTGCCAGCAGTTGGGGACGGGGCAACTATGGCTACACCTTC. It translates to CASSWGRGNYGYTF.

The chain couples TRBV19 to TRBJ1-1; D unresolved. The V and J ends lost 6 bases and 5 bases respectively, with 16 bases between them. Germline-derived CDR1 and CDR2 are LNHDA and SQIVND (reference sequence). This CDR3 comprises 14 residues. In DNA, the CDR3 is TGTGCCAGTAGATTAGGACCCTTGGGGACTGAAGCTTTCTTT. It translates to CASRLGPLGTEAFF.

CDR3 sequence reads: CASTSGPPISPLHF. The CDR3 coding sequence is TGTGCCAGCACCTCTGGGCCTCCAATTTCACCCCTCCACTTT. The V call is TRBV28, the J call TRBJ1-6; unclear D gene. Germline V gene data show CDR1 as MDHEN and CDR2 as SYDVKM. The CDR3 totals 14 residues. Between the trimmed V and J ends, which lost 7 bases and 9 bases, there was a span of 16 bases.

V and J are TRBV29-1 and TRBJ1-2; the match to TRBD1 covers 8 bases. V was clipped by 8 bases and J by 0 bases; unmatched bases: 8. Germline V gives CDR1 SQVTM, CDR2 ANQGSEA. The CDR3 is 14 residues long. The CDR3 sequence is CSPKRTGTNYGYTF. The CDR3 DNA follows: TGCAGCCCCAAGAGGACAGGGACTAACTATGGCTACACCTTC.

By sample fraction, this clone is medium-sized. The DNA for the CDR3 is TGTGCCAGCAGTTACGTGGGTTCCTACGAGCAGTACTTC. Its translation: CASSYVGSYEQYF. The V call is TRBV6-5, the J call TRBJ2-7; D is unclear. Germline CDR1 and CDR2: MNHEY and SVGAGI. V dropped 2 bases and J dropped 1 base, with 6 bases sitting between them. The CDR3 is 13 residues long.

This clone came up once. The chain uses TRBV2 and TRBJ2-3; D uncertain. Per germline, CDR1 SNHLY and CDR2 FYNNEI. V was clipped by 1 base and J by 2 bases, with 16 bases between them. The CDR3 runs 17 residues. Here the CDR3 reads CASSEGSIPTTTDTQYF. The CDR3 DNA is TGTGCCAGCAGTGAAGGGTCGATCCCCACAACCACAGATACGCAGTATTTT.

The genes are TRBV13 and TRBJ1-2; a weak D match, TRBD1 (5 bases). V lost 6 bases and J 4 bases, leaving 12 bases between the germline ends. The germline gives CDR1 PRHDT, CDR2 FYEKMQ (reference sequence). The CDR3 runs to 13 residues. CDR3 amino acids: CASSTTGAYGYTF. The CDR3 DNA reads TGTGCCAGCAGTACTACAGGAGCCTATGGCTACACCTTC.

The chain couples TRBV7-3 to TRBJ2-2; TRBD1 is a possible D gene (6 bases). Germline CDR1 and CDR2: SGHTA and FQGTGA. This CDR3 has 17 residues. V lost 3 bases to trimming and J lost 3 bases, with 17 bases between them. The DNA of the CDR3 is TGTGCCAGCAGCTTGAAAGGTTGGGGGCAGGACACCGGGGAGCTGTTTTTT. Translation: CASSLKGWGQDTGELFF.

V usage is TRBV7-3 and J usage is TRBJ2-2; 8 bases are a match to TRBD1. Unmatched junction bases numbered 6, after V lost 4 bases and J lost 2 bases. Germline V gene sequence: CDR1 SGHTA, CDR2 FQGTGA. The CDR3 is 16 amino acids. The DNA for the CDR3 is TGTGCCAGCAGCTCCCTTGGACAGGGAAACACCGGGGAGCTGTTTTTT. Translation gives CASSSLGQGNTGELFF. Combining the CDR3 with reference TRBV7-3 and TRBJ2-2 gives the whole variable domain GAGVSQTPSNKVTEKGKYVELRCDPISGHTALYWYRQSLGQGPEFLIYFQGTGAADDSGLPNDRFFAVRPEGSVSTLKIQRTERGDSAVYLCASSSLGQGNTGELFFGEGSRLTVL.

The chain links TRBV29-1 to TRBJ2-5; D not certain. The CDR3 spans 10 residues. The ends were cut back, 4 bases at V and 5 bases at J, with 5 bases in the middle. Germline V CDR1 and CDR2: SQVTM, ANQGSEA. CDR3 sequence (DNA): TGCAGCGTTGCTAGGGAGACCCAGTACTTC. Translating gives CSVARETQYF.

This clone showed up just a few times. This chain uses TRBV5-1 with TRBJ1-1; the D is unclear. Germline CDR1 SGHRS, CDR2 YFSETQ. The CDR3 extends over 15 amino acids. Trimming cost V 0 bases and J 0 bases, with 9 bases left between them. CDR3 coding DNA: TGCGCCAGCAGCTTGGCCGAGTACTTGAACACTGAAGCTTTCTTT. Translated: CASSLAEYLNTEAFF.

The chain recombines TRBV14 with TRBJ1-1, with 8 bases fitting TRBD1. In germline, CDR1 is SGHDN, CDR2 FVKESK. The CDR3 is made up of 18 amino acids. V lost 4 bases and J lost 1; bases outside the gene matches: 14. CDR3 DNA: TGTGCCAGCAGCCTATTCACTGGATTGGACAGGGAGAACACTGAAGCTTTCTTT. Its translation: CASSLFTGLDRENTEAFF.

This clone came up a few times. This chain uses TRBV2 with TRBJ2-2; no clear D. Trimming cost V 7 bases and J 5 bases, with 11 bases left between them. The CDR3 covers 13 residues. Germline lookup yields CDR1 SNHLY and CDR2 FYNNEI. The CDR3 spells CASKGRETGELFF. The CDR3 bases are TGTGCCAGCAAGGGTAGAGAGACCGGGGAGCTGTTTTTT. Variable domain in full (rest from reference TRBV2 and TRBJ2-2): EPEVTQTPSHQVTQMGQEVILRCVPISNHLYFYWYRQILGQKVEFLVSFYNNEISEKSEIFDDQFSVERPDGSNFTLKIRSTKLEDSAMYFCASKGRETGELFFGEGSRLTVL.

In DNA form, the CDR3 reads TGTGCCAGCAGTGAAGCGGCAGCGAACACTGAAGCTTTCTTT. It yields the protein CASSEAAANTEAFF. The V gene is TRBV2, the J gene TRBJ1-1; no reliable D call. The CDR3 runs to 14 residues. V was clipped by 0 bases and J by 1 base, with 6 bases between them. Germline assignment: CDR1 SNHLY and CDR2 FYNNEI.

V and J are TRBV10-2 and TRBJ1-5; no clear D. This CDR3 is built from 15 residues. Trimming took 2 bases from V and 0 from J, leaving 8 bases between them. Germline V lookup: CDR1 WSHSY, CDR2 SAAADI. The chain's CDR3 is CASSEGSYSNQPQHF. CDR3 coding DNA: TGCGCCAGCAGTGAGGGCAGCTATAGCAATCAGCCCCAGCATTTT.

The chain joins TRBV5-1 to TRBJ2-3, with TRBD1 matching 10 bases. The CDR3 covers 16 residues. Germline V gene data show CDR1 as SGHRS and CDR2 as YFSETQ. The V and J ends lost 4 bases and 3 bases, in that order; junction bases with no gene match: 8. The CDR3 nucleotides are TGCGCCAGCAGCCCTTCGGGACAGGGGCAAACAGATACGCAGTATTTT. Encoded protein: CASSPSGQGQTDTQYF.

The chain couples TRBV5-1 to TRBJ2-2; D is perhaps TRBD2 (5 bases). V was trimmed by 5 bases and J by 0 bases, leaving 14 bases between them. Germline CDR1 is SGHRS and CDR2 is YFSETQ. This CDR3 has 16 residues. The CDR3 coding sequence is TGCGCCAGCAGTCTCCGGGGTGATTCGAACACCGGGGAGCTGTTTTTT. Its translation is CASSLRGDSNTGELFF.

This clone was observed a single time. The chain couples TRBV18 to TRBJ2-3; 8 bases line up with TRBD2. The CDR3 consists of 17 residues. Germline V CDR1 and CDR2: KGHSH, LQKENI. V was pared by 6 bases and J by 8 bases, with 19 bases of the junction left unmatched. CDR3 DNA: TGTGCCAGCTCTCCCTACCGCAGCGGGGGTGGCCTATCTACGCAGTATTTT. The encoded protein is CASSPYRSGGGLSTQYF.

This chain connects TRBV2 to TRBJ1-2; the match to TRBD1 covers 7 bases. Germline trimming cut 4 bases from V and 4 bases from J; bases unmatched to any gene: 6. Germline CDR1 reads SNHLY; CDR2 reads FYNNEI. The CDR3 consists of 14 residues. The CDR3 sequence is CASSASGTAYGYTF. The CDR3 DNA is TGTGCCAGCAGTGCCTCCGGGACAGCCTATGGCTACACCTTC.